The T cell receptor (beta chain) under discussion was sequenced for a study of T cells after yellow fever vaccination (dated by TCRdb to the late 2010s). In terms of the full investigation: Libraries from fractions with low cell numbers were prepared with the SMART-Seq v4 Ultra Low Input RNA kit. Two healthy male donors, one aged 18 to 30 and one aged 30 to 40 years, made up the cohort. Bulk PBMC replicates and cell subsets were isolated from blood drawn at multiple timepoints before and after both primary and secondary immunization. To track T-cell clones before and after primary and booster YFV17D yellow fever vaccination, bulk TCR alpha and beta repertoires were sequenced longitudinally.

TCR cDNA was made using 5'RACE template switching, a step that added a universal primer site and unique molecular identifiers. Priming for cDNA synthesis came from both the TCR alpha and TCR beta constant segments. Libraries were amplified in two PCR steps, with sample barcodes and sequencing adapters added in the second step. Sequencing of libraries was performed on Illumina HiSeq 2500 (2x100 bp) or NovaSeq (2x150 bp). The study's own analysis went as follows. MIGEC was used to demultiplex reads and collapse the reads into UMI consensus sequences, and MiXCR was used for V(D)J alignment. Clonotypes responding to the vaccine were identified with edgeR on replicate PBMC samples, with the criteria of FDR below 0.01 and a log2 fold change above 5 up to day 15. Bulk clonotypes were assigned CD4 or CD8 identity according to which sequenced CD4 or CD8 repertoire held them at higher abundance. TCRdb reworked the public reads: Q25 trimming with fastp, MiXCR clone assembly, productive beta chains retained. Each record represents a unique CDR3 protein, reported with the most common genes and DNA among its rows. The authors' filters were not applied to this entry. A total of some 400,000 distinct CDR3 sequences appear in this sample, under 7.5% of them only once. The top ten clones comprise approximately 15% of the sample.

What the work shows at the level of the full study, not this receptor alone: Only a couple of donors were included in the study, so the extent to which the findings can be generalized is limited. After the booster, most of the clones that had expanded following primary vaccination were detected again (just under 97% of CD4 and 80% to 90% of CD8), which suggests that memory was broadly maintained. The secondary T-cell response was found to be weaker but faster than the primary response, with a peak reached on day 5 rather than on day 15. A small share of clonotypes occurred in both CD4 and CD8 compartments, likely arising from convergent recombination. FACS-sorted repertoires could contain abundant contaminating clonotypes from the bulk population, so computational filtering was required.

Explained via the paper, the treatment or condition label denotes: live attenuated yellow fever vaccine strain. Two biological replicates of bulk PBMCs were collected at each blood-draw timepoint. PBMCs were isolated from peripheral blood using a standard Ficoll-Paque protocol. RNA was extracted with TriZol from bulk PBMCs, CD4 and CD8 fractions, and dextramer-positive and dextramer-negative fractions. This clonotype was observed many times. Its specific antigen is unknown. No base quality values were provided; no much bigger clone lies one nucleotide off. The sequence was obtained from a man aged 30 to 45 who received the YFV17D yellow fever vaccine. The sample here was PBMCs, taken 5 days after the yellow fever booster vaccination.

The CDR3 in this case is CASGEGHTDTQYF. The DNA sequence follows: TGTGCCAGCGGGGAGGGCCACACAGATACGCAGTATTTT. The chain uses TRBV6-4 and TRBJ2-3; TRBD2 agrees with 7 junctional bases. The CDR3 measures 13 amino acids from cysteine to phenylalanine. Only the CDR3 DNA stays, 39 bases, in frame from base 1. CDR1 and CDR2, per the germline V gene, are MRHNA and SNTAGT. V and J are trimmed by 8 bases and 2 bases, and the gene matches miss 4 bases of the junction.